A selection of T cell receptor beta chains follows, all from one sample in a study of memory CD4+ T cells and cytomegalovirus serostatus. Sequenced by immunoSEQ multiplex PCR; TCRdb stores in-frame clones only, minus some. The data contain some 26,000 clones, around 75% of them singletons. Sequencing was performed on memory CD4+ T cells from blood. The receptors derive from an adult in good health and CMV-seronegative. CDR3s include the opening cysteine and the closing phenylalanine or tryptophan. Each record gives: clone size, V gene, D gene, J gene, CDR3 DNA, CDR3 protein. A D gene is named only where the DNA matches it firmly. Not all rows give a size; the values are once, few, many and, for expanded clones, a class.

-	TRBV6-1	-	TRBJ1-1	TGTGCCATCAGTGACCGTGCCAGGGAGAACACTGAAGCTTTCTTT	CAISDRARENTEAFF
medium-sized	TRBV11-2	-	TRBJ1-3	TGTGCCAGCAGCCCTCGGACAGATAACTACGGTGGAAACACCATATATTTT	CASSPRTDNYGGNTIYF
few	TRBV6-6	-	TRBJ1-1	TGTGCCAGCAGGGGTGAAGCTTTCTTT	CASRGEAFF
-	TRBV6-5	-	TRBJ2-7	TGTGCCAGCAGTTACGGACAGGTCGGGGGCGAGCAGTACTTC	CASSYGQVGGEQYF
-	TRBV2	-	TRBJ2-3	TGTGCCAGCAGTGAATGGGGGTTGGTTACGCAGTATTTT	CASSEWGLVTQYF
-	TRBV6-6	TRBD1	TRBJ1-3	TGTGCCAGCAGTTTCCGGACAGGGGGCAACACCATATATTTT	CASSFRTGGNTIYF
-	TRBV10-3	-	TRBJ1-2	TGTGCCATCCGGGACGCGGGAAGCTATGGCTACACCTTC	CAIRDAGSYGYTF
-	TRBV5-1	-	TRBJ1-5	TGCGCCAGCAGCTTGACAGGGCTCCCTCAGCCCCAGCATTTT	CASSLTGLPQPQHF
few	TRBV11-2	-	TRBJ1-1	TGTGCCAGCAGCTTGAGAGGGGCCCTTAACACTGAAGCTTTCTTT	CASSLRGALNTEAFF
once	TRBV6-4	TRBD2	TRBJ2-3	TGTGCCAGCAGTGACACGCGTCGGGGGGGCCTAGATACGCAGTATTTT	CASSDTRRGGLDTQYF
few	TRBV20-1	-	TRBJ2-7	TGCAGCGCCAGCGACCGCTACGAGCAGTACTTC	CSASDRYEQYF
-	TRBV7-6	TRBD2	TRBJ2-1	TGTGCCAGCAGCTTAAGCGGGGGGGCAAATGAGCAGTTCTTC	CASSLSGGANEQFF
-	TRBV7-9	TRBD1	TRBJ1-1	TGTGCCAGCAGATTCGACAGGGAGGAAGCTTTCTTT	CASRFDREEAFF
-	TRBV6-6	-	TRBJ1-5	TGTGCCAGCTCGCAGGACTTCAATCAGCCCCAGCATTTT	CASSQDFNQPQHF
-	TRBV5-1	-	TRBJ1-2	TGCGCCAGCAGCTTGGATCGGGGGTCTAACTATGGCTACACCTTC	CASSLDRGSNYGYTF
-	TRBV7-2	-	TRBJ1-5	TGTGCCAGCAGCTCTCAGGGTGTAGGACAGCCCCAGCATTTT	CASSSQGVGQPQHF
-	TRBV11-2	-	TRBJ1-5	TGTGCCAGCTCCCCCGGGGTCAATCAGCCCCAGCATTTT	CASSPGVNQPQHF
few	TRBV5-1	TRBD2	TRBJ2-1	TGCGCCAGCAGCGTGGATAGCGGGGGGTCCTACAATGAGCAGTTCTTC	CASSVDSGGSYNEQFF
-	TRBV6-5	-	TRBJ2-7	TGTGCCAGCAGTTATTCTAGGGAAACCTACGAGCAGTACTTC	CASSYSRETYEQYF
-	TRBV18	-	TRBJ1-1	TGTGCCAGCTCACCACGCCCGGCGGACACTGAAGCTTTCTTT	CASSPRPADTEAFF
once	TRBV6-5	-	TRBJ1-1	TGTGCCAGCAGTCAGGGACGGGGAACTGAAGCTTTCTTT	CASSQGRGTEAFF
-	TRBV5-6	TRBD1	TRBJ1-5	TGTGCCAGCAGCTCAGACAGGGGGCTGAGCAATCAGCCCCAGCATTTT	CASSSDRGLSNQPQHF
few	TRBV4-1	-	TRBJ1-1	TGCGCCAGCAGCCAGGTGTCTCTGAACACTGAAGCTTTCTTT	CASSQVSLNTEAFF
-	TRBV5-1	TRBD2	TRBJ2-3	TGCGCCAGCAGCTTGCCCGGGGGGGGAGATACGCAGTATTTT	CASSLPGGGDTQYF
-	TRBV11-2	TRBD2	TRBJ2-7	TGTGCCAGCAGCCGTAGCGGGGGGGCAGGCGAGCAGTACTTC	CASSRSGGAGEQYF
once	TRBV27	-	TRBJ1-6	TGTGCCAGCACCACTTCATGGTCCTATAATTCACCCCTCCACTTT	CASTTSWSYNSPLHF
once	TRBV5-1	-	TRBJ2-6	TGCGCCAGCAGCTTGCATTCTTCGGGGGCCAACGTCCTGACTTTC	CASSLHSSGANVLTF
-	TRBV4-3	TRBD2	TRBJ2-3	TGCGCCAGCAGCCCCGGGGAGGGGTGGGCAGATACGCAGTATTTT	CASSPGEGWADTQYF
-	TRBV30	-	TRBJ1-5	TGTGCCTGGAGTTACACAGGAGGACAGCCCCAGCATTTT	CAWSYTGGQPQHF
-	TRBV4-1	-	TRBJ1-3	TGCGCCAGCAGCCAAGAAGGGGGAGGTGGGTCGGGGAACTCTGGAAACACCATATATTTT	CASSQEGGGGSGNSGNTIYF
-	TRBV15	TRBD2	TRBJ2-3	TGTGCCACCAGCAGACTAGCGGGCTCCACAGATACGCAGTATTTT	CATSRLAGSTDTQYF
-	TRBV11-3	-	TRBJ1-1	TGTGCCAGCAGCCTCGGACGCCCGCCCGCGGCTTTCTTT	CASSLGRPPAAFF
-	TRBV11-2	-	TRBJ1-3	TGTGCCAGCAGCTTAGGGGGACACTCTGGAAACACCATATATTTT	CASSLGGHSGNTIYF
-	TRBV11-3	-	TRBJ1-1	TGTGCCAGCAGCTTAGCCTGGAGGTCTGAAGCTTTCTTT	CASSLAWRSEAFF
-	TRBV5-6	-	TRBJ2-7	TGTGCCAGCAGCTTTGTTACGACAGGGAGGTTTTCGAATGAGCAGTACTTC	CASSFVTTGRFSNEQYF
-	TRBV10-3	-	TRBJ1-1	TGTGCCATCAGTGACTTGCAGGGGAACACTGAAGCTTTCTTT	CAISDLQGNTEAFF
-	TRBV10-1	TRBD1	TRBJ2-7	TGCGCCAGCAGTGAGGGCCGGGACAGGGGACCGCAGTACTTC	CASSEGRDRGPQYF
-	TRBV6-5	-	TRBJ1-1	TGTGCCACCCTAAGGACCTCAAACACTGAAGCTTTCTTT	CATLRTSNTEAFF
-	TRBV27	TRBD2	TRBJ2-1	TGTGCCAGCAGTTTATGGTCTAGCGGGAATGAGCAGTTCTTC	CASSLWSSGNEQFF
once	TRBV18	-	TRBJ2-6	TGTGCCAGCTCACCAGACCCGCAAAAGCAGTGGGCCAACGTCCTGACTTTC	CASSPDPQKQWANVLTF
-	TRBV5-4	TRBD1	TRBJ1-2	TGTGCCAGCAGCCCACCTGGACAGGGAGTGGATCGGAATGGCTACACCTTC	CASSPPGQGVDRNGYTF
-	TRBV18	-	TRBJ2-7	TGTGCCAGCTCACCTAACTCCGGGGCCTACGAGCAGTACTTC	CASSPNSGAYEQYF
-	TRBV5-1	-	TRBJ2-1	TGCGCCAGCAGCCCGTCATCTCAGAGGAATGAGCAGTTCTTC	CASSPSSQRNEQFF
once	TRBV19	-	TRBJ1-5	TGTGCCAGTAGTATGGGAAGGGACAGCAATCAGCCCCAGCATTTT	CASSMGRDSNQPQHF
-	TRBV5-4	-	TRBJ1-5	TGTGCCAGCAGCTCGGTTTGTCTGCAGCCCCAGCATTTT	CASSSVCLQPQHF
-	TRBV4-2	-	TRBJ1-6	TGTGCCAGCAGACCAGAGTCGGGAAACTATAATTCACCCCTCCACTTT	CASRPESGNYNSPLHF
-	TRBV11-2	-	TRBJ1-2	TGTGCCAGCAGTCCCGGCAGCGCTAACTATGGCTACACCTTC	CASSPGSANYGYTF
few	TRBV9	TRBD1	TRBJ1-1	TGTGCCAGCAGCAGCCCGGGACAGGGGGCGAACACTGAAGCTTTCTTT	CASSSPGQGANTEAFF
few	TRBV7-2	TRBD1	TRBJ1-1	TGTGCCAGCAGCGCGACAGGGGGGAACACTGAAGCTTTCTTT	CASSATGGNTEAFF
-	TRBV29-1	TRBD1	TRBJ1-2	TGCAGCGTTGAAGGTCGGGGACAGAATTATGGCTACACCTTC	CSVEGRGQNYGYTF
once	TRBV5-1	-	TRBJ2-5	TGCGCCAGCAGCGCGAAGGACTGGCGAGGTACCCAGTACTTC	CASSAKDWRGTQYF
once	TRBV5-4	-	TRBJ2-1	TGTGCCAGCAGCAACGTCGGGGGGCTCGCGTACAATGAGCAGTTCTTC	CASSNVGGLAYNEQFF